Below are 26 T cell receptor beta chains sequenced from a single sample in a study of response to subunit inactivated influenza vaccine. Via MiXCR, TCRdb re-called the RT-PCR reads, giving one row per CDR3 protein. This sample has approximately 230,000 distinct CDR3 sequences; 10% to 15% occur once, and the top ten carry 7.5% to 10%. Sequencing was performed on non-naive T cells sorted from PBMCs, taken approximately 15 days before vaccination. Receptor source: a man between 45 and 60 years old who received an inactivated influenza vaccine.

In this sample, this clonotype turned up a few times. The V call is TRBV6-2 or TRBV6-3, the J call TRBJ2-1; 9 bases fit TRBD2. In germline, CDR1 is MNHEY, CDR2 SVGEGT. The CDR3 runs to 15 residues. With V trimmed by 7 bases and J by 8 bases, 12 bases remained unmatched. The CDR3 coding sequence is TGTGCCAGCACTAGGAGCGGGGGGAAGTGGGATGAGCAGTTCTTC. Its protein product is CASTRSGGKWDEQFF.

This clonotype was counted between two and nine times. The junction does not match germline at one end; this may be a read error. The genes are TRBV7-7 and TRBJ2-5; the match to TRBD2 covers 7 bases. The V gene's germline CDR1 is SSHAT and CDR2 FNYEAQ (reference sequence). This CDR3 has 14 residues. The CDR3 loop reads CASSPGRSQETQYF. The CDR3 DNA sequence: TGTGCTAGCAGCCCCGGGAGGTCCCAAGAGACCCAGTACTTC.

This clonotype was seen only a few times. The chain has TRBV5-1 and TRBJ2-7; 11 positions agree with TRBD1. J gave up 4 bases and V 4 bases, and 7 bases lay outside the gene matches. Germline loops: CDR1 SGHRS, CDR2 YFSETQ. The CDR3 covers 15 residues. The CDR3 region has the DNA TGCGCCAGCAGCGGCGGGACAGGGGGTTCTTACGAGCAGTACTTC. This codes for CASSGGTGGSYEQYF.

This clonotype was seen only a few times. V and J are TRBV6-2 or TRBV6-3 and TRBJ2-7; possible D gene TRBD2, 5 bases. Per the germline V gene, CDR1 is MNHEY and CDR2 is SVGEGT. CDR3 length: 13 amino acids. Trimming took 2 bases from V and 6 from J, leaving 11 bases between them. The CDR3 region has the DNA TGTGCCAGCAGTTACGTCGGGGTGGGCGAGCAGTACTTC. It specifies CASSYVGVGEQYF.

The chain carries TRBV28 and TRBJ1-5, with unresolved D. Trimming removed 5 bases from V and 9 bases from J, with 11 bases in between. CDR3 size: 12 residues. Germline assignment: CDR1 MDHEN and CDR2 SYDVKM. CDR3 nucleotide sequence: TGTGCCAGCAGTAGTTCCTCTCGGCCCCAGCATTTT. It translates to CASSSSSRPQHF.

The rearrangement joins TRBV7-2 to TRBJ2-7, with D unresolved. Per germline, CDR1 SGHTA and CDR2 FQGNSA. V was shortened by 1 base and J by 2 bases, with 12 bases between the two germline ends. CDR3 length: 15 amino acids. The chain's CDR3 is CASSLGFSLAYEQYF. DNA for the CDR3: TGTGCCAGCAGCTTAGGGTTTAGCTTAGCCTACGAGCAGTACTTC.

This clonotype was found a few times. The rearrangement links TRBV4-2 to TRBJ2-1; 10 nucleotides align to TRBD2. The CDR3 covers 16 residues. CDR1 is LGHNA and CDR2 is YNFKEQ in the germline V gene. The trim removed 0 bases at V and 3 bases at J, leaving 2 bases unmatched. CDR3 coding DNA: TGTGCCAGCAGCCAAGATAAGCGGGGGGGCTACAATGAGCAGTTCTTC. Translation: CASSQDKRGGYNEQFF.

The chain uses TRBV18 and TRBJ2-7; no reliable D call. Between the trimmed V and J ends, which lost 3 bases and 4 bases, there was a span of 13 bases. Per the germline V gene, CDR1 is KGHSH and CDR2 is LQKENI. The CDR3 extends over 14 amino acids. The CDR3 is CASSPVPGPYEQYF. CDR3 sequence (DNA): TGTGCCAGCTCACCCGTACCCGGACCTTACGAGCAGTACTTC. Variable domain in full (rest from reference TRBV18 and TRBJ2-7): NAGVMQNPRHLVRRRGQEARLRCSPMKGHSHVYWYRQLPEEGLKFMVYLQKENIIDESGMPKERFSAEFPKEGPSILRIQQVVRGDSAAYFCASSPVPGPYEQYFGPGTRLTVT.

V usage is TRBV11-1 and J usage is TRBJ2-1; 11 positions match TRBD2. This CDR3 is built from 18 residues. Germline V gene data show CDR1 as SGHAT and CDR2 as FQDESV (reference sequence). The ends lost 4 bases at V and 6 bases at J; junction bases unmatched: 14. The CDR3 DNA follows: TGTGCCAGCAGCTCTGCCCCAATAGCGGGAGGGCCTCGCAATGAGCAGTTCTTC. Translating gives CASSSAPIAGGPRNEQFF.

In this sample, this clonotype turned up once. The chain has TRBV15 and TRBJ1-1; D is undetermined. Trimming took 2 bases from V and 7 from J, leaving 17 bases between them. CDR3 length: 15 amino acids. Looked up from germline, CDR1 is LNHNV and CDR2 is YYDKDF (reference sequence). Written as DNA, the CDR3 is TGTGCCACCAGCAGATATATTTCATCGGCTTATGAAGCTTTCTTT. Its protein product is CATSRYISSAYEAFF.

This clonotype was picked up many times. V gene TRBV7-9 combines with J gene TRBJ1-4; a possible D gene is TRBD1 (5 bases). The CDR3 totals 14 residues. Germline loops: CDR1 SEHNR, CDR2 FQNEAQ (reference sequence). V was shortened by 2 bases and J by 7 bases, with 11 bases between the two germline ends. The CDR3 coding sequence is TGTGCCAGCAGCTTAACCGGGGGGAGTGAAAAACTGTTTTTT. Translated: CASSLTGGSEKLFF.

This clonotype was recorded once. The V and J genes are TRBV4-1 and TRBJ1-2, with unresolved D. V lost 0 bases to trimming and J lost 4 bases, with 12 bases between them. The germline CDR1 and CDR2 sequences are MGHRA and YSYEKL. The CDR3 is made up of 15 amino acids. This CDR3 reads CASSQDRNTGYGYTF. CDR3 nucleotide sequence: TGCGCCAGCAGCCAAGACCGCAACACGGGCTATGGCTACACCTTC.

This clonotype was observed many times. The rearrangement uses TRBV14 and TRBJ2-7; TRBD2 might be the D (6 bases). The CDR3 sequence is 14 residues long. Trimming cost V 0 bases and J 3 bases, with 9 bases left between them. Germline V gives CDR1 SGHDN, CDR2 FVKESK. The chain's CDR3 is CASSQEEGSYEQYF. The CDR3 DNA is TGTGCCAGCAGCCAAGAGGAGGGAAGCTACGAGCAGTACTTC.

The gene calls are TRBV20-1 and TRBJ2-1, with 7 positions matching TRBD1. Germline values: CDR1 DFQATT, CDR2 SNEGSKA (reference sequence). The CDR3 consists of 15 residues. With V trimmed by 6 bases and J by 1 base, 9 bases remained unmatched. CDR3 in amino acids: CSAATGPLSYNEQFF. In DNA, the CDR3 is TGCAGTGCGGCGACAGGGCCACTATCCTACAATGAGCAGTTCTTC.

This clonotype was picked up many times. The chain links TRBV29-1 to TRBJ1-6, with a possible D match to TRBD1 (5 bases). Per the germline V gene, CDR1 is SQVTM and CDR2 is ANQGSEA. CDR3 size: 13 residues. V shed 6 bases and J shed 5 bases, with 11 bases lying between them. In nucleotides, the CDR3 is TGCAGCGTAAGGGACGGTAATAATTCACCCCTCCACTTT. Translating gives CSVRDGNNSPLHF.

The chain is built from TRBV7-3 and TRBJ2-7, with D perhaps TRBD1 (6 bases). Germline V gene data show CDR1 as SGHTA and CDR2 as FQGTGA. V was clipped by 1 base and J by 3 bases, with 13 bases between them. The CDR3 length is 15 residues. CDR3 DNA sequence: TGTGCCAGCAGCTTAAGTGGCAGGGGTAGCTACGAGCAGTACTTC. This encodes CASSLSGRGSYEQYF.

This clonotype was detected only a few times. V gene TRBV28 combines with J gene TRBJ2-1; perhaps TRBD2 as D (6 bases). CDR1 and CDR2 from the germline V gene are MDHEN and SYDVKM. This CDR3 contains 17 residues. The ends were cut back, 5 bases at V and 0 bases at J, with 17 bases in the middle. CDR3 DNA: TGTGCCAGCAGTCGGAGGGGCGGAGCGGGCTCCTACAATGAGCAGTTCTTC. It translates to CASSRRGGAGSYNEQFF.

This clonotype was counted between two and nine times. As DNA, the CDR3 is TGCAGCGGGGGACAGGGGGCTGAGCAGTACTTC. This sequence encodes CSGGQGAEQYF. The gene calls are TRBV29-1 and TRBJ2-7, with 12 bases matching TRBD1. J gave up 7 bases and V 7 bases, and 2 bases lay outside the gene matches. Germline V gives CDR1 SQVTM, CDR2 ANQGSEA. The CDR3 contains 11 residues.

Remarks on this clonotype: Germline is not matched at one junction end, which may reflect a read error. The chain couples TRBV12-3 or TRBV12-4 to TRBJ2-3; D uncertain. The CDR3 consists of 11 residues. In DNA, the CDR3 is TGTGCCAGCAGTAGTACAGATACGCAGTCTTTT. Translated: CASSSTDTQSF.

Many counts were recorded for this clonotype. The chain is built from TRBV29-1 and TRBJ2-1; D unclear. The CDR3 totals 14 residues. V gave up 0 bases and J gave up 3 bases, with 9 bases separating them. Per germline, CDR1 SQVTM and CDR2 ANQGSEA. CDR3 in amino acids: CSVEDHGSYNEQFF. CDR3 DNA sequence: TGCAGCGTTGAAGATCACGGCAGCTACAATGAGCAGTTCTTC.

This clonotype was recorded many times. The rearrangement uses TRBV4-2 and TRBJ2-1; D is possibly TRBD1 or TRBD2 (5 bases each). The V end lost 1 base, the J end lost 2 bases, and 6 bases lay between the germline ends. CDR3 length equals 14 residues. CDR1 and CDR2 (germline): LGHNA, YNFKEQ. The DNA for the CDR3 is TGTGCCAGCAGCCAAGGAGGGGCCTACAATGAGCAGTTCTTC. It is translated as CASSQGGAYNEQFF.

This clonotype was observed a few times. The CDR3 DNA reads as TGTGCCAGCAGCTACACAGGGGAGGACAGCGAGCAGTACTTC. Residues: CASSYTGEDSEQYF. The chain links TRBV5-6 to TRBJ2-7; D might be TRBD1 (7 bases). V was trimmed by 3 bases and J by 6 bases, leaving 16 bases between them. CDR3 length equals 14 residues. The germline gives CDR1 SGHDT, CDR2 YYEEEE.

In this sample, this clonotype turned up a few times. The chain employs TRBV9 and TRBJ1-4; the match to TRBD1 covers 10 bases. V shed 3 bases and J 7 bases; nucleotides not matched to a gene: 6. The CDR3 consists of 15 residues. Germline lookup yields CDR1 SGDLS and CDR2 YYNGEE. CDR3: CASSATGTGAEKLFF. As DNA, the CDR3 is TGTGCCAGCAGCGCTACCGGGACAGGGGCTGAAAAACTGTTTTTT.

There are many counts of this clonotype. The J gene is TRBJ2-7, the V gene TRBV28; D is possibly TRBD1 or TRBD2 (5 bases each). CDR1 is MDHEN and CDR2 is SYDVKM in the germline V gene. Trimming removed 3 bases at V and 0 bases at J, with 12 bases between. This CDR3 comprises 15 residues. For the CDR3, the DNA is TGTGCCAGCAGTTTGAGGGGCCCGAGCTCCTACGAGCAGTACTTC. Translation gives CASSLRGPSSYEQYF.

This clonotype has a single count. This may be a read error, as it is one base from a much larger clone. The chain combines TRBV6-5 with TRBJ2-2; D is uncertain. CDR1 is MNHEY and CDR2 is SVGAGI in the germline V gene. This CDR3 is 18 amino acids long. This CDR3 reads CARSYAGRARTNTGELFF. The CDR3 bases are TGTGCCAGAAGTTACGCCGGACGGGCCAGAACGAACACCGGGGAGCTGTTTTTT.

This clonotype showed up many times. The chain links TRBV20-1 to TRBJ2-7; 9 nucleotides align to TRBD1. The CDR3 consists of 15 residues. Germline V CDR1 and CDR2: DFQATT, SNEGSKA (reference sequence). CDR3 in amino acids: CGADRGTGKTYEQYF. The CDR3 DNA reads TGCGGGGCAGACCGAGGGACAGGGAAAACCTACGAGCAGTACTTC.